Listed here are 20 T cell receptor beta chains from one sample, sequenced in a study of T-cell memory formation after mild COVID-19 (dated by TCRdb to 2020 to 2022). The library was produced with 5' RACE. Sequencing was performed on an Illumina NovaSeq 6000. In TCRdb, the public reads were trimmed at Q25 with fastp and aligned with MiXCR, with productive beta chains retained. Each CDR3 protein appears once, grouped with its most common genes and DNA. The sample table shows about half a million distinct CDR3 sequences, and about 18% are seen once. Approximately 13% of the sample goes to the ten largest clones. Sequencing was done on a sample of PBMCs or a T cell subset sorted from them (not recorded which). The source is an adult woman who had mild COVID-19 (a few samples of this study predate the infection). The sample titles of this study are shuffled in the database, so cell type and time point are left out; the donor was told from shared clones.

This chain joins TRBV28 and TRBJ1-1, with D unresolved. The V end lost 3 bases, the J end lost 0 bases, and 11 bases lay between the germline ends. CDR1 and CDR2 (germline): MDHEN, SYDVKM. This CDR3 has 15 residues. CDR3 amino acids: CASSFGQTLNTEAFF. As DNA, the CDR3 is TGTGCCAGCAGTTTCGGTCAGACGCTGAACACTGAAGCTTTCTTT.

This clonotype was detected only a few times. V usage is TRBV29-1 and J usage is TRBJ2-3; D might be TRBD2 (6 bases). The CDR3 is made up of 12 amino acids. The V and J ends lost 6 bases and 12 bases respectively, with 19 bases between them. Germline CDR1 is SQVTM and CDR2 is ANQGSEA. In nucleotides, the CDR3 is TGCAGCGTCGTTGGAGGGCTGGACTTTCAGTATTTT. Its translation: CSVVGGLDFQYF.

The table lists this clonotype with a few counts. This chain uses TRBV7-3 with TRBJ2-1, with D possibly TRBD2 on 5 matching bases. With 1 base removed from V and 0 bases from J, the gap between germline ends came to 10 bases. Per the germline V gene, CDR1 is SGHTA and CDR2 is FQGTGA. This CDR3 contains 16 residues. The CDR3 DNA follows: TGTGCCAGCAGCTTAAGCGGGCCACGCTCCTACAATGAGCAGTTCTTC. Translation gives CASSLSGPRSYNEQFF.

The chain carries TRBV15 and TRBJ2-7; 10 bases map to TRBD1. Germline V CDR1 and CDR2: LNHNV, YYDKDF (reference sequence). This CDR3 comprises 17 residues. J gave up 0 bases and V 3 bases, and 8 bases lay outside the gene matches. The CDR3 DNA reads TGTGCCACCAGCAGGATAAGACAGGGGGCCCTCTCCTACGAGCAGTACTTC. Its protein product is CATSRIRQGALSYEQYF.

This clonotype was counted many times. This chain joins TRBV4-2 and TRBJ2-1, with D hard to call. Germline V lookup: CDR1 LGHNA, CDR2 YNFKEQ. This CDR3 is 15 amino acids long. V was trimmed by 0 bases and J by 6 bases, leaving 12 bases between them. The CDR3: CASSQEGSGGNEQFF. CDR3 nucleotide sequence: TGTGCCAGCAGCCAAGAAGGTTCCGGCGGCAATGAGCAGTTCTTC.

This clonotype was observed at least ten times. The V and J genes are TRBV30 and TRBJ1-5; D perhaps matches TRBD1 (5 bases). V lost 0 bases and J lost 2, with 5 bases in between. In germline, CDR1 is GTSNPN, CDR2 SVGIG (reference sequence). CDR3 length: 13 amino acids. The CDR3 DNA is TGTGCCTGGAGTGTACAGGGCAATCAGCCCCAGCATTTT. This sequence encodes CAWSVQGNQPQHF.

The chain's CDR3 is CATLRGGSYEQYF. Written as DNA, the CDR3 is TGTGCCACCCTCAGGGGGGGATCCTACGAGCAGTACTTC. V is TRBV6-2 or TRBV6-3 and J is TRBJ2-7, with D perhaps matching TRBD1 or TRBD2 (7 bases each). V dropped 10 bases and J dropped 1 base, with 14 bases sitting between them. Germline values: CDR1 MNHEY, CDR2 SVGEGT. CDR3 length: 13 residues.

The V and J genes are TRBV6-2 or TRBV6-3 and TRBJ2-1; D is unclear. The CDR3 runs 13 residues. V was clipped by 6 bases and J by 14 bases, with 20 bases between them. Germline assignment: CDR1 MNHEY and CDR2 SVGEGT. CDR3 nucleotide sequence: TGTGCCAGCAGGGGCCAGTCATGGGCTGGGGAGTTCTTC. It translates to CASRGQSWAGEFF.

This clonotype has only a few counts. The chain joins TRBV9 to TRBJ2-2; unclear D gene. V lost 6 bases and J 6 bases, leaving 15 bases between the germline ends. There are 14 residues in the CDR3. CDR1 and CDR2 (germline): SGDLS, YYNGEE. CDR3 DNA: TGTGCCAGCAAGCCCTATGAAGGCGCCGGGGAGCTGTTTTTT. It specifies CASKPYEGAGELFF.

The chain employs TRBV20-1 and TRBJ2-3; no clear D. The V and J ends lost 6 bases and 6 bases respectively, with 7 bases between them. This CDR3 comprises 10 residues. Per the germline V gene, CDR1 is DFQATT and CDR2 is SNEGSKA (reference sequence). The CDR3 is CSAYFDTQYF. In DNA, the CDR3 is TGCAGTGCCTATTTTGATACGCAGTATTTT.

V and J are TRBV20-1 and TRBJ2-1; the D is unclear. The CDR3 has 12 amino acids. The germline V gene encodes CDR1 DFQATT and CDR2 SNEGSKA (reference sequence). The CDR3 nucleotides read TGCACCACGAAGGGCCTCTACAATGAGCAGTTCTTC. As protein: CTTKGLYNEQFF.

The chain has TRBV5-1 and TRBJ1-6; TRBD1 matches 7 bases. The J segment lost 7 bases and the V segment lost 5 bases, leaving 9 bases of the junction unmatched. Per germline, CDR1 SGHRS and CDR2 YFSETQ. This CDR3 spans 15 amino acids. The CDR3 DNA reads as TGCGCCAGCAGGGGGACAGCCTCTGGAAATTCACCCCTCCACTTT. Its protein is CASRGTASGNSPLHF.

The chain carries TRBV5-1 and TRBJ1-1; D is unclear. The germline gives CDR1 SGHRS, CDR2 YFSETQ. There are 14 residues in the CDR3. Trimming left V 4 bases short and J 4 bases short, with 14 bases between. CDR3 region: CASSLQAGSTEAFF. DNA for the CDR3: TGCGCCAGCAGCCTCCAAGCGGGTAGCACTGAAGCTTTCTTT.

The chain joins TRBV7-8 to TRBJ1-2; 9 nucleotides line up with TRBD1. Trimming took 6 bases from V and 4 from J; bases not matched to a gene: 15. This CDR3 region has 17 residues. Germline V gene lookup returns CDR1 SGHVS and CDR2 FQNEAQ. The CDR3 bases are TGTGCCAGCAGTACTCGACAGGGGGTTCCCCTGGGCTATGGCTACACCTTC. Protein product: CASSTRQGVPLGYGYTF.

The V gene is TRBV5-4, the J gene TRBJ2-1, with 13 bases matching TRBD2. The germline gives CDR1 SGHNT, CDR2 YYREEE (reference sequence). V lost 4 bases to trimming and J lost 8 bases; unmatched junction nucleotides: 3. This CDR3 region has 14 residues. The CDR3 loop is CASSHGTSGDEQFF. The CDR3 bases are TGTGCCAGCAGCCACGGGACTAGCGGGGATGAGCAGTTCTTC.

The chain joins TRBV13 to TRBJ2-3; D uncertain. The CDR3 length is 15 residues. Trimming took off 5 bases at V and 3 bases at J, with 15 bases between the two ends. Germline lookup yields CDR1 PRHDT and CDR2 FYEKMQ (reference sequence). The CDR3 loop reads CASSPNLAETDTQYF. Here the CDR3 DNA reads TGTGCCAGCAGCCCTAACCTGGCGGAAACAGATACGCAGTATTTT.

This clonotype was observed a few times. The chain employs TRBV3-1 and TRBJ2-3; no clear D. Germline V CDR1 and CDR2: LGHDT, YNNKEL (reference sequence). The V and J ends lost 1 base and 5 bases respectively, with 22 bases between them. The CDR3 is 18 residues long. The CDR3 DNA is TGTGCCAGCAGCCAAGCCGGAAGACACCAACCGCGTAGAGATACGCAGTATTTT. Amino acid sequence: CASSQAGRHQPRRDTQYF.

This clonotype came up many times. The rearrangement joins TRBV7-9 to TRBJ2-5; D gene ambiguous. Germline CDR1 SEHNR, CDR2 FQNEAQ (reference sequence). The CDR3 contains 11 residues. V gave up 5 bases and J gave up 4 bases, with 5 bases separating them. CDR3 in amino acids: CASSHGETQYF. CDR3 in DNA: TGTGCCAGCAGCCACGGAGAGACCCAGTACTTC.

This clonotype has a handful of counts. The genes are TRBV5-1 and TRBJ2-7; TRBD2 agrees at 9 bases. CDR3 length: 14 amino acids. Germline trimming cut 0 bases from V and 6 bases from J; bases unmatched to any gene: 4. Germline V gene data show CDR1 as SGHRS and CDR2 as YFSETQ. The CDR3 here is CASSLGLAEREQYF. CDR3 coding DNA: TGCGCCAGCAGCTTGGGACTAGCGGAACGCGAGCAGTACTTC.

This clonotype was found a few times. This sequence joins TRBV19 and TRBJ1-5; perhaps TRBD1 as D (5 bases). The CDR3 runs to 15 residues. From germline, CDR1 is LNHDA and CDR2 SQIVND (reference sequence). V lost 2 bases and J lost 2, with 10 bases in between. The CDR3 DNA reads as TGTGCCAGTAGTATATGGGGGGAAGGCAATCAGCCCCAGCATTTT. It translates to CASSIWGEGNQPQHF.